This TCR beta chain was captured by sequencing in a study of chemoradiotherapy in HPV16-positive cancers. The study's findings and limits: The functional HPV-specific definition rests on just a couple of HPV16-positive patients. HPV-responsive T-cell expansion during chemoradiotherapy was linked to improved recurrence-free survival in HPV16-positive patients. Candidate HPV-specific clones and E7-related TCR motifs grew in tumor during treatment.

Trimming removed 7 bases from V and 5 bases from J, with 9 bases in between. CDR1 is DFQATT, CDR2 SNEGSKA, per germline (reference sequence). The CDR3 spans 10 residues. Points on this clone: Antigen unknown. At the DNA level, this CDR3 is encoded by other sequences in the same sample as well.

TCRdb keeps only in-frame clones here, not all; method: immunoSEQ multiplex PCR. The sample shows 9,500 to 15,000 clones, approximately 88% of them seen only once. The chain uses TRBV20-1 and TRBJ2-7; perhaps TRBD2 as D (5 bases). This receptor was obtained from a human donor with HPV-associated anogenital cancer. This material consisted of blood, taken from a patient who underwent chemoradiotherapy. The CDR3 spells CSGPGNEQYF. For the CDR3, the DNA is TGCAGTGGGCCGGGGAACGAGCAGTACTTC.